These 30 T cell receptor beta chains came from one sample sequenced in a study of cytomegalovirus exposure and HLA in healthy donors. With 60 Vbeta and 13 Jbeta primers, the PCR was carried out. The data were produced by immunoSEQ multiplex PCR, yet TCRdb's version contains in-frame clones alone and is incomplete. The sample yields over 150,000 clones, 68% seen once. Specimen: PBMCs. These receptors all stem from a woman between 18 and 29 years old in good health and CMV-seropositive.

The chain carries TRBV9 and TRBJ2-5; D is undetermined. Looked up from germline, CDR1 is SGDLS and CDR2 is YYNGEE. The CDR3 has 14 amino acids. Trimming cost V 3 bases and J 3 bases, with 12 bases left between them. The CDR3 DNA reads as TGTGCCAGCAGCGCAAGGAGAGCGAAAGAGACCCAGTACTTC. Translating gives CASSARRAKETQYF.

The J gene is TRBJ2-3, the V gene TRBV28; 8 bases are shared with TRBD2. The CDR3 is made up of 18 amino acids. Germline CDR1 is MDHEN and CDR2 is SYDVKM. The V and J ends lost 3 bases and 5 bases, in that order; junction bases with no gene match: 16. CDR3 in amino acids: CASSFLPMAGGLGDTQYF. CDR3 in DNA: TGTGCCAGCAGTTTTTTACCTATGGCGGGAGGCTTGGGAGATACGCAGTATTTT.

This chain uses TRBV19 with TRBJ2-7; TRBD1 matches 8 bases. The CDR3 length is 15 residues. Trimming took 6 bases from V and 4 from J; bases not matched to a gene: 11. Germline values: CDR1 LNHDA, CDR2 SQIVND (reference sequence). The CDR3 bases are TGTGCCAGTAGGATCTCGGGACAGGAGGGGTACGAGCAGTACTTC. Residues: CASRISGQEGYEQYF. Supplemented by reference TRBV19 and TRBJ2-7, the full variable domain reads DGGITQSPKYLFRKEGQNVTLSCEQNLNHDAMYWYRQDPGQGLRLIYYSQIVNDFQKGDIAEGYSVSREKKESFPLTVTSAQKNPTAFYLCASRISGQEGYEQYFGPGTRLTVT.

The chain joins TRBV9 to TRBJ2-7, with D tentatively TRBD1 (5 bases). Germline V gene data show CDR1 as SGDLS and CDR2 as YYNGEE. The V end lost 1 base, the J end lost 7 bases, and 21 bases lay between the germline ends. The CDR3 is made up of 16 amino acids. CDR3 residues: CASSVSARPYSGEQYF. The CDR3 DNA reads as TGTGCCAGCAGCGTATCGGCTCGACCCTACTCAGGGGAGCAGTACTTC.

This CDR3 is CASSLESRTEAFF. For the CDR3, the DNA is TGTGCCAGCAGCCTAGAGAGCAGAACTGAAGCTTTCTTT. The V and J genes are TRBV6-5 and TRBJ1-1, with D unresolved. The germline V gene has CDR1 MNHEY and CDR2 SVGAGI. The CDR3 loop spans 13 amino acids. The V gene lost 6 bases and the J gene lost 5 bases, with 13 bases spanning the gap.

The chain employs TRBV11-2 and TRBJ2-3; D not certain. Trimming pared 5 bases from V and 3 bases from J, leaving 9 bases between. Germline V gives CDR1 SGHAT, CDR2 FQNNGV. The CDR3 has 13 amino acids. CDR3 coding DNA: TGTGCCAGCAGCCCCCAACGGACAGATACGCAGTATTTT. This gives the protein CASSPQRTDTQYF.

The chain joins TRBV18 to TRBJ1-5; the D is unclear. Germline CDR1 and CDR2: KGHSH and LQKENI. CDR3 length: 13 residues. Trimming shortened V by 3 bases and J by 4 bases, and 7 bases separated the two germline ends. The CDR3 DNA reads TGTGCCAGCTCACCCCTCGAGAATCAGCCCCAGCATTTT. Translated: CASSPLENQPQHF.

This clone came up once. The V gene is TRBV16, the J gene TRBJ2-2, with D possibly being TRBD2 (6 bases). Germline assignment: CDR1 KGHSY and CDR2 FQNENV. The CDR3 totals 15 residues. Trimming shortened V by 7 bases and J by 1 base, and 13 bases separated the two germline ends. CDR3 residues: CASITGRENTGELFF. The CDR3 DNA follows: TGTGCCAGCATCACGGGGCGGGAGAACACCGGGGAGCTGTTTTTT.

As DNA, the CDR3 is TGTGCCAGCAGCTTAGTCGGTATAGGGGAAGCCGGCGTCCTGACTTTC. Its translation is CASSLVGIGEAGVLTF. The chain uses TRBV7-3 and TRBJ2-6, with a weak D call TRBD1 (5 bases). Germline V gives CDR1 SGHTA, CDR2 FQGTGA. This CDR3 is built from 16 residues. Deletions cut 2 bases from V and 12 bases from J, with 20 bases between.

This chain connects TRBV4-1 to TRBJ2-5, with D hard to call. The J call may not be correct, given that the DNA end is closer to TRBJ2-7. The germline CDR1 and CDR2 sequences are MGHRA and YSYEKL. The CDR3 is made up of 16 amino acids. This CDR3 is CASSQGLGAAPYEQYF. The CDR3 DNA follows: TGCGCCAGCAGCCAAGGGTTGGGCGCCGCACCCTACGAGCAGTACTTC.

V is TRBV5-1 and J is TRBJ2-3, with unresolved D. Per the germline V gene, CDR1 is SGHRS and CDR2 is YFSETQ. The CDR3 is 16 amino acids. Trimming took 4 bases from V and 2 from J, leaving 17 bases between them. As DNA, the CDR3 is TGCGCCAGCAGCCCTGGAACAGAGATCCACACAGATACGCAGTATTTT. Amino acids: CASSPGTEIHTDTQYF.

This clone was counted a few times. CDR3 nucleotides: TGTGCCTGGGACAGGACTTCCTACGAGCAGTACTTC. Translated: CAWDRTSYEQYF. This rearrangement joins TRBV30 to TRBJ2-7; a possible D gene is TRBD1 (6 bases). There are 12 residues in the CDR3. The germline V gene has CDR1 GTSNPN and CDR2 SVGIG (reference sequence). Trimming left V 5 bases short and J 1 base short, with 9 bases between.

The chain combines TRBV5-1 with TRBJ1-1; TRBD1 agrees at 8 bases. Germline V CDR1 and CDR2: SGHRS, YFSETQ. V gave up 1 base and J gave up 6 bases; unmatched junction bases: 5. The CDR3 has 14 residues. Here the CDR3 reads CASSLTQGVAEAFF. The CDR3 bases are TGCGCCAGCAGCTTGACACAGGGGGTGGCTGAAGCTTTCTTT.

The CDR3 DNA follows: TGTGCCATCAGTGAGAAGGGGGGGGAGCAGTTCTTC. It codes for CAISEKGGEQFF. J is TRBJ2-1 and V is TRBV10-3; D is perhaps TRBD2 (7 bases). The CDR3 totals 12 residues. V was cut by 2 bases and J by 10 bases, with 9 bases left in between. Germline loops: CDR1 ENHRY, CDR2 SYGVKD.

This rearrangement joins TRBV6-5 to TRBJ1-1, with 8 nucleotides matching TRBD1. This CDR3 contains 15 residues. V trimming: 0 bases; J trimming: 5 bases; junction bases outside the gene matches: 5. Germline loops: CDR1 MNHEY, CDR2 SVGAGI. This CDR3 reads CASSYSTGVVTEAFF. The CDR3 DNA reads as TGTGCCAGCAGTTACTCGACAGGGGTGGTTACTGAAGCTTTCTTT.

V and J are TRBV2 and TRBJ2-7, with D uncertain. V was shortened by 4 bases and J by 3 bases, with 16 bases between the two germline ends. Looked up from germline, CDR1 is SNHLY and CDR2 is FYNNEI. The CDR3 runs to 15 residues. Here the CDR3 DNA reads TGTGCCAGCAGTGGACTGCAAGGTACCCTCTACGAGCAGTACTTC. It encodes CASSGLQGTLYEQYF.

The chain joins TRBV5-1 to TRBJ2-6; no clear D gene. CDR1 is SGHRS and CDR2 is YFSETQ in the germline V gene. CDR3 length: 15 residues. V gave up 4 bases and J gave up 1 base, with 9 bases separating them. Written as DNA, the CDR3 is TGCGCCAGCAGCCCGACCGGGTCTGGGGCCAACGTCCTGACTTTC. This gives the protein CASSPTGSGANVLTF.

The genes are TRBV6-1 and TRBJ1-2; D is perhaps TRBD1 (5 bases). This CDR3 spans 14 amino acids. Germline CDR1 reads MNHNS; CDR2 reads SASEGT. V gave up 2 bases and J gave up 8 bases, with 15 bases separating them. The chain's CDR3 is CASSELEQARGYTF. The CDR3 DNA follows: TGTGCCAGCAGTGAATTAGAACAGGCGCGCGGCTACACCTTC.

The V and J genes are TRBV6-5 and TRBJ1-2, with 9 bases lining up with TRBD1. The CDR3 is 14 residues long. J lost 5 bases, V lost 6 bases, and 7 bases had no gene match. CDR1 is MNHEY and CDR2 is SVGAGI in the germline V gene. CDR3 residues: CASSPDRGIYGYTF. The CDR3 DNA reads TGTGCCAGCAGCCCGGACAGGGGAATTTATGGCTACACCTTC.

This clone showed up just once. This chain joins TRBV4-1 and TRBJ2-7; 11 nucleotides align to TRBD2. Unmatched junction bases numbered 8, after V lost 4 bases and J lost 3 bases. Germline assignment: CDR1 MGHRA and CDR2 YSYEKL. The CDR3 contains 16 residues. As DNA, the CDR3 is TGCGCCAGCAGCCCCATGGGGGGGACTAGCGGCTACGAGCAGTACTTC. Protein sequence: CASSPMGGTSGYEQYF.

Only one count was recorded for this clone. The rearrangement uses TRBV7-8 and TRBJ2-3; maybe TRBD2 (5 bases). The germline gives CDR1 SGHVS, CDR2 FQNEAQ. The CDR3 totals 14 residues. V dropped 3 bases and J dropped 4 bases, with 11 bases sitting between them. CDR3 in DNA: TGTGCCAGCAGCTTCCGACTATTTGCAGATACGCAGTATTTT. Protein product: CASSFRLFADTQYF.

The chain has TRBV5-1 and TRBJ2-7; D remains ambiguous. Germline-derived CDR1 and CDR2 are SGHRS and YFSETQ. The CDR3 length is 15 residues. The V end lost 1 base, the J end lost 4 bases, and 15 bases lay between the germline ends. The CDR3 nucleotides read TGCGCCAGCAGCTTGACTACCGACCTGGTTTACGAGCAGTACTTC. Translated: CASSLTTDLVYEQYF.

In its sample, this clone was seen a few times. V usage is TRBV6-5 and J usage is TRBJ1-2; tentatively, D is TRBD1 (5 bases). Germline V gives CDR1 MNHEY, CDR2 SVGAGI. V dropped 5 bases and J dropped 10 bases, with 23 bases sitting between them. The CDR3 extends over 15 amino acids. The CDR3 region has the DNA TGTGCCAGCAGTCCACAGGCGATACCCTATGAAGACTACACCTTC. This translates into CASSPQAIPYEDYTF.

The chain combines TRBV4-1 with TRBJ2-3; the match to TRBD2 covers 11 bases. With 4 bases clipped from V and 2 bases from J, the junction kept 2 bases outside the gene matches. In germline, CDR1 is MGHRA, CDR2 YSYEKL. CDR3 length equals 15 residues. CDR3 nucleotide sequence: TGCGCCAGCAGCCCACTAGCGGGAGCCACAGATACGCAGTATTTT. Its protein product is CASSPLAGATDTQYF.

J is TRBJ1-3 and V is TRBV27, with TRBD1 matching 11 bases. This CDR3 has 22 amino acids. V trimming: 1 base; J trimming: 0 bases; junction bases outside the gene matches: 17. The germline V gene encodes CDR1 MNHEY and CDR2 SMNVEV (reference sequence). The chain's CDR3 is CASSLCFNHAGTGGSSGNTIYF. In nucleotides, the CDR3 is TGTGCCAGCAGTTTATGTTTTAACCACGCCGGGACAGGGGGTTCCTCTGGAAACACCATATATTTT.

This clone was counted between two and nine times. V gene TRBV30 combines with J gene TRBJ2-6; D is ambiguous. Between the trimmed V and J ends, which lost 4 bases and 0 bases, there was a span of 4 bases. Germline CDR1 GTSNPN, CDR2 SVGIG (reference sequence). This CDR3 is 13 amino acids long. For the CDR3, the DNA is TGTGCCTGGATCCGCTCTGGGGCCAACGTCCTGACTTTC. Protein product: CAWIRSGANVLTF.

The chain uses TRBV7-9 and TRBJ2-1, with unresolved D. The CDR3 covers 12 residues. Trimming pared 2 bases from V and 8 bases from J, leaving 7 bases between. Germline lookup yields CDR1 SEHNR and CDR2 FQNEAQ (reference sequence). The CDR3 here is CASSLSGDEQFF. In DNA form, the CDR3 reads TGTGCCAGCAGCTTATCGGGTGATGAGCAGTTCTTC.

The chain uses TRBV11-2 and TRBJ2-7, with TRBD1 as a possible D gene (6 bases). The CDR3 extends over 14 amino acids. Trimming stripped 1 base from V and 3 bases from J, with 10 bases between. Germline V gene sequence: CDR1 SGHAT, CDR2 FQNNGV. This CDR3 is CASSLGPGDYEQYF. The CDR3 coding sequence is TGTGCCAGCAGCTTAGGCCCAGGGGACTACGAGCAGTACTTC.

The V gene is TRBV9, the J gene TRBJ1-2; the D gene is possibly TRBD1 (6 bases). The germline V gene encodes CDR1 SGDLS and CDR2 YYNGEE. V was cut by 2 bases and J by 6 bases, with 17 bases left in between. The CDR3 covers 15 residues. CDR3 sequence reads: CASSVPRVGANGYTF. The CDR3 DNA follows: TGTGCCAGCAGCGTGCCCCGGGTGGGGGCGAATGGCTACACCTTC.

The chain has TRBV15 and TRBJ2-7; 8 bases match TRBD1. The CDR3 length is 14 residues. The V gene's germline CDR1 is LNHNV and CDR2 YYDKDF (reference sequence). V dropped 5 bases and J dropped 5; count of bases not matched to a gene: 8. The CDR3 spells CATSAQLDRDEQYF. The CDR3 region has the DNA TGTGCCACCAGCGCACAGCTGGACAGGGACGAGCAGTACTTC.